This T cell receptor beta chain is from a study of tumor-infiltrating lymphocytes in oesophageal squamous cell carcinoma. From the PCR reads, TCRdb called clonotypes with MiXCR, one entry per CDR3 protein. The data contain tens of thousands of distinct CDR3 sequences, approximately 35% of them seen just once; the ten biggest clones take up approximately 19%. The sequence came from a female donor with esophageal squamous cell carcinoma. Source material: esophageal tumor tissue.

CDR3 nucleotides: TGTGCCATCAGTCCGACTAGCGGGAGTAAGACCCAGTACTTC. Translation: CAISPTSGSKTQYF. V usage is TRBV10-3 and J usage is TRBJ2-1; TRBD2 aligns across 12 bases. Judging by the DNA end, TRBJ2-5 fits better; the J call may be wrong. Germline V lookup: CDR1 ENHRY, CDR2 SYGVKD. The length of the CDR3 is 14 residues.